This T cell receptor beta chain comes out of a study of T cell repertoires in MIS-A myocarditis (dated by TCRdb to between 2021 and 2023). The CDR3 contains 14 residues, cysteine and phenylalanine counted. Only the CDR3 portion is preserved as DNA: 42 bases, with reading frame beginning at the first base. The germline V gene (reference sequence) specifies SGHNT as CDR1 and YYREEE as CDR2. Deletion took 4 bases off V and 2 bases off J, with a span of 11 bases between the germline ends. The QIAamp DNA FFPE kit was used to extract genomic DNA from formalin-fixed paraffin-embedded autopsy tissue. A word on this clone: What this receptor recognizes is not known. Within one base of it there is no much larger clone, and no base qualities were kept.

TCRbeta CDR3 regions were amplified by the immunoSEQ bias-controlled multiplex PCR and were subjected to high-throughput sequencing. The authors processed their data as follows. The immunoSEQ vendor pipeline collapsed and filtered the CDR3 sequences so that the abundance and frequency of each unique TCRbeta CDR3 could be quantified. Dominant CDR3 amino acid sequences were clustered with SARS-CoV-2-specific ImmuneCODE TCRbeta sequences by CD-HIT at a 90% global sequence identity threshold. Clones at frequencies from 0.1 to 1 were categorized as hyperexpanded, and clones at frequencies from 0.01 to 0.1 were categorized as large. The CDR3 amino acid sequences and the V and J gene assignments of the dominant clones were confirmed with MiXCR. The R stringdist package was used to compute Levenshtein distances between the patient clonotypes and the ImmuneCODE hits. TCRdb retrieved this table from immuneACCESS and kept in-frame rearrangements only. Not all clones are present; in checked studies, unresolved V genes account for under half, and no reason is known for the remainder. V and J calls and clone size are given by that table; D and trimming were obtained from the DNA. This sample gives about 15,000 clones in total; around 70% of them show up just once. The top ten hold more than 55% of the sample.

The chain was built from TRBV5-4 and TRBJ2-3, with an unclear D gene assignment. Sequenced: left ventricle heart tissue obtained at autopsy. This specimen's cell subset or site label, per the study, means: cardiac tissue sample (left or right ventricle, interventricular septum, or pericardium). This clonotype originated in a man between 18 and 35 years old with fulminant myocarditis from multisystem inflammatory syndrome in adults (MIS-A) after COVID-19. Read as DNA, the sequence is TGTGCCAGCAGCCATCCGGGCTACACAGATACGCAGTATTTT. Translated, this is CASSHPGYTDTQYF.